A single sample gave rise to the 27 T cell receptor beta chains below, sequenced in a study of blood T cell repertoires in COVID-19. Clones were sequenced by immunoSEQ multiplex PCR, and TCRdb holds only the in-frame ones, with some missing. The sample gives some 220,000 clones, less than 90% of which show up once; 15% to 20% is in the top ten. The sequencing input was peripheral blood. These receptors were collected from a woman of 80 years or more with active or convalescent COVID-19.

The chain joins TRBV2 to TRBJ2-6; D is unclear. CDR1 SNHLY and CDR2 FYNNEI come from the germline V gene. The CDR3 totals 15 residues. The V gene lost 6 bases and the J gene lost 4 bases, with 13 bases spanning the gap. CDR3 nucleotides: TGTGCCAGCAGATTGGGCAGTTCCGGGGCCAACGTCCTGACTTTC. Amino acid sequence: CASRLGSSGANVLTF.

This clone was seen a few times. This rearrangement joins TRBV5-5 to TRBJ1-2; D gene uncertain. CDR3 size: 13 residues. Germline V gene data show CDR1 as SGHKS and CDR2 as YYEKEE (reference sequence). Between the trimmed V and J ends, which lost 6 bases and 2 bases, there was a span of 11 bases. CDR3 in amino acids: CASNNPGNYGYTF. The CDR3 region has the DNA TGTGCCAGCAACAATCCGGGAAACTATGGCTACACCTTC.

The rearrangement links TRBV29-1 to TRBJ1-1, with TRBD1 as a possible D gene (5 bases). V shed 6 bases and J shed 8 bases, with 19 bases lying between them. Germline V gives CDR1 SQVTM, CDR2 ANQGSEA. This CDR3 is 13 amino acids long. CDR3 region: CSVRGGGPGEAFF. In DNA, the CDR3 is TGCAGCGTCCGAGGCGGGGGACCCGGAGAAGCTTTCTTT.

This chain connects TRBV9 to TRBJ2-2; D remains unclear. CDR3 length: 13 residues. Germline values: CDR1 SGDLS, CDR2 YYNGEE. V gave up 0 bases and J gave up 6 bases, with 6 bases separating them. For the CDR3, the DNA is TGTGCCAGCAGCGTAGTGGCGGCCGGGGAGCTGTTTTTT. Translation gives CASSVVAAGELFF.

V gene TRBV19 combines with J gene TRBJ1-1; tentatively, D is TRBD1 (6 bases). Germline loops: CDR1 LNHDA, CDR2 SQIVND (reference sequence). The V and J ends lost 4 bases and 5 bases respectively, with 11 bases between them. This CDR3 comprises 13 residues. Here the CDR3 reads CASSTSGDTEAFF. DNA of the CDR3: TGTGCCAGTAGTACCTCAGGGGATACTGAAGCTTTCTTT.

The chain couples TRBV5-1 to TRBJ1-1; no clear D gene. Germline-derived CDR1 and CDR2 are SGHRS and YFSETQ. CDR3 length: 16 residues. Trimming stripped 2 bases from V and 4 bases from J, with 18 bases between. CDR3 DNA sequence: TGCGCCAGCAGCTTCGGTGCGAGGGCTCGGGGCACTGAAGCTTTCTTT. As protein: CASSFGARARGTEAFF. The variable domain in full, completed from reference TRBV5-1 and TRBJ1-1, reads KAGVTQTPRYLIKTRGQQVTLSCSPISGHRSVSWYQQTPGQGLQFLFEYFSETQRNKGNFPGRFSGRQFSNSRSEMNVSTLELGDSALYLCASSFGARARGTEAFFGQGTRLTVV.

J is TRBJ2-7 and V is TRBV13, with D possibly matching TRBD2 (5 bases). The V end lost 0 bases, the J end lost 12 bases, and 18 bases lay between the germline ends. Looked up from germline, CDR1 is PRHDT and CDR2 is FYEKMQ (reference sequence). The length of the CDR3 is 14 residues. The CDR3 loop is CASSLGGPKRGRYF. Here the CDR3 DNA reads TGTGCCAGCAGCTTAGGAGGGCCGAAACGCGGGCGGTACTTC.

The table lists this clone with a few counts. The V and J genes are TRBV7-9 and TRBJ2-2, with D possibly being TRBD1 (5 bases). Deletions cut 5 bases from V and 0 bases from J, with 10 bases between. CDR3 length: 15 residues. Germline assignment: CDR1 SEHNR and CDR2 FQNEAQ (reference sequence). The CDR3 is CASSPGSTNTGELFF. The CDR3, as DNA: TGTGCCAGCAGCCCAGGGTCGACGAACACCGGGGAGCTGTTTTTT.

The chain uses TRBV5-6 and TRBJ2-3, with 10 nucleotides matching TRBD1. The length of the CDR3 is 15 residues. The germline CDR1 and CDR2 sequences are SGHDT and YYEEEE. The junction had 0 bases not matched to a gene; V was cut back by 0 bases and J by 2 bases. In DNA form, the CDR3 reads TGTGCCAGCAGCTTGGGACAGGGGGCCACAGATACGCAGTATTTT. It encodes CASSLGQGATDTQYF.

The genes are TRBV7-8 and TRBJ2-5; 8 bases line up with TRBD2. The CDR3 has 14 amino acids. V lost 3 bases and J lost 5; bases outside the gene matches: 5. Germline V gives CDR1 SGHVS, CDR2 FQNEAQ. In nucleotides, the CDR3 is TGTGCCAGCAGCTTCCGGGGGGGAGGGGAGACCCAGTACTTC. The encoded protein is CASSFRGGGETQYF.

This chain connects TRBV15 to TRBJ1-1; TRBD1 is a possible D gene (6 bases). The CDR3 has 16 residues. V dropped 0 bases and J dropped 4 bases, with 15 bases sitting between them. Germline V lookup: CDR1 LNHNV, CDR2 YYDKDF (reference sequence). CDR3 nucleotides: TGTGCCACCAGCAGAGATAGGGGGTACAAATCCACTGAAGCTTTCTTT. As protein: CATSRDRGYKSTEAFF.

This sequence joins TRBV4-3 and TRBJ1-4; D possibly corresponds to TRBD1 (6 bases). With 0 bases removed from V and 8 bases from J, the gap between germline ends came to 10 bases. Germline V gene data show CDR1 as LGHNA and CDR2 as YSLEER. This CDR3 comprises 14 residues. The CDR3 sequence is CASSQETGNEKLFF. The DNA for the CDR3 is TGCGCCAGCAGCCAAGAAACAGGGAACGAAAAACTGTTTTTT.

This chain joins TRBV6-6 and TRBJ2-5; weak D call: TRBD2 (5 bases). Per the germline V gene, CDR1 is MNHNY and CDR2 is SVGAGI (reference sequence). V lost 5 bases and J 9 bases, leaving 13 bases between the germline ends. The CDR3 sequence is 12 residues long. CDR3 residues: CASSLPERAQYF. Written as DNA, the CDR3 is TGTGCCAGCAGTCTCCCTGAGAGGGCCCAGTACTTC.

Only a few counts were recorded for this clone. The CDR3 nucleotides read TGTGCCAGCAGCCTAGGACAGGGGGCTGTCGAGCAGTACTTC. It specifies CASSLGQGAVEQYF. The rearrangement joins TRBV6-5 to TRBJ2-7, with TRBD1 matching over 11 bases. Germline V gene data show CDR1 as MNHEY and CDR2 as SVGAGI. The J segment lost 6 bases and the V segment lost 6 bases, leaving 7 bases of the junction unmatched. CDR3 length: 14 amino acids.

This clone was counted between two and nine times. This chain connects TRBV19 to TRBJ2-7, with TRBD1 identical over 7 bases. CDR3 length: 15 amino acids. With 4 bases clipped from V and 6 bases from J, the junction kept 12 bases outside the gene matches. The germline gives CDR1 LNHDA, CDR2 SQIVND (reference sequence). CDR3 residues: CASSTRQGGASEQYF. The CDR3, as DNA: TGTGCCAGTAGTACCCGACAGGGCGGAGCATCCGAGCAGTACTTC.

This sequence joins TRBV5-4 and TRBJ2-1, with TRBD2 identical over 10 bases. CDR1 SGHNT and CDR2 YYREEE come from the germline V gene (reference sequence). The trim removed 4 bases at V and 3 bases at J, leaving 4 bases unmatched. This CDR3 has 15 residues. As DNA, the CDR3 is TGTGCCAGCAGCGGGGGGACTAGCGTCTACAATGAGCAGTTCTTC. Protein product: CASSGGTSVYNEQFF.

This chain's CDR3 is CASSIPSRERQNTEAFF. The CDR3, as DNA: TGTGCCAGTAGTATCCCCTCCCGGGAGAGGCAGAACACTGAAGCTTTCTTT. The rearrangement links TRBV19 to TRBJ1-1; D remains unclear. This CDR3 is 17 amino acids long. V shed 3 bases and J shed 1 base, with 18 bases lying between them. Germline V gives CDR1 LNHDA, CDR2 SQIVND (reference sequence).

This clone was counted a few times. This chain links TRBV29-1 with TRBJ1-2, with D possibly TRBD1 on 5 matching bases. The V gene's germline CDR1 is SQVTM and CDR2 ANQGSEA. Deletions cut 4 bases from V and 3 bases from J, with 15 bases between. This CDR3 has 14 residues. As DNA, the CDR3 is TGCAGCGTTGTAGGGACTCAACGGGACTATGGCTACACCTTC. Amino acid sequence: CSVVGTQRDYGYTF. Full variable domain (rest looked up from reference TRBV29-1 and TRBJ1-2): SAVISQKPSRDICQRGTSLTIQCQVDSQVTMMFWYRQQPGQSLTLIATANQGSEATYESGFVIDKFPISRPNLTFSTLTVSNMSPEDSSIYLCSVVGTQRDYGYTFGSGTRLTVV.

This chain connects TRBV6-1 to TRBJ2-7; 7 bases map to TRBD1. The CDR3 runs to 15 residues. J gave up 2 bases and V 1 base, and 5 bases lay outside the gene matches. In germline, CDR1 is MNHNS, CDR2 SASEGT. DNA for the CDR3: TGTGCCAGCAGTGAAGGACAGGGTGTAGCCTACGAGCAGTACTTC. Its protein is CASSEGQGVAYEQYF.

V is TRBV3-1 (or the pseudogene TRBV3-2) and J is TRBJ1-6; 11 nucleotides line up with TRBD1. The CDR3 is 17 residues long. Germline trimming cut 5 bases from V and 11 bases from J; bases unmatched to any gene: 14. Germline V lookup: CDR1 LGHDT, CDR2 YNNKEL (reference sequence). The CDR3 is CASSNSPSPGQGAPLHF. In nucleotides, the CDR3 is TGTGCCAGCAGCAATAGTCCCAGTCCGGGACAGGGGGCACCCCTCCACTTT.

V and J are TRBV7-9 and TRBJ1-1; 7 bases are a match to TRBD1. CDR1 is SEHNR, CDR2 FQNEAQ, per germline (reference sequence). The V segment lost 4 bases and the J segment 1 base; nucleotides outside the gene matches: 0. CDR3 length: 13 residues. The CDR3 DNA sequence: TGTGCCAGCAGCTGGACAGGGAACACTGAAGCTTTCTTT. This gives the protein CASSWTGNTEAFF. The full variable domain, completed using reference TRBV7-9 and TRBJ1-1, is DTGVSQNPRHKITKRGQNVTFRCDPISEHNRLYWYRQTLGQGPEFLTYFQNEAQLEKSRLLSDRFSAERPKGSFSTLEIQRTEQGDSAMYLCASSWTGNTEAFFGQGTRLTVV.

The V and J genes are TRBV7-9 and TRBJ1-5; tentatively, D is TRBD1 (5 bases). This CDR3 spans 14 amino acids. Trimming shortened V by 0 bases and J by 3 bases, and 6 bases separated the two germline ends. Germline CDR1 and CDR2: SEHNR and FQNEAQ (reference sequence). Here the CDR3 reads CASSLATANQPQHF. In DNA form, the CDR3 reads TGTGCCAGCAGCTTAGCGACAGCCAATCAGCCCCAGCATTTT.

The gene calls are TRBV24-1 and TRBJ2-1; the match to TRBD1 covers 9 bases. V shed 3 bases and J 10 bases; nucleotides not matched to a gene: 9. The CDR3 loop spans 15 amino acids. Per germline, CDR1 KGHDR and CDR2 SFDVKD. This CDR3 is CATSDKGQGSGEQFF. For the CDR3, the DNA is TGTGCCACCAGTGATAAGGGACAGGGTTCCGGGGAGCAGTTCTTC.

This sequence joins TRBV11-3 and TRBJ2-1; 9 bases agree with TRBD2. After removal of 0 bases from V and 4 bases from J, the junction contained 4 bases not matched to a gene. The CDR3 is 16 amino acids. CDR1 and CDR2 from the germline V gene are SGHNT and YENEEA. The CDR3 is CASSLDLTSGYNEQFF. CDR3 coding DNA: TGTGCCAGCAGCTTAGATCTAACTAGCGGGTACAATGAGCAGTTCTTC.

The chain couples TRBV10-3 to TRBJ1-2; perhaps TRBD1 as D (5 bases). This CDR3 is built from 13 residues. The germline V gene has CDR1 ENHRY and CDR2 SYGVKD. Between the trimmed V and J ends, which lost 6 bases and 6 bases, there was a span of 14 bases. The CDR3 DNA sequence: TGTGCCATCAGCCTTAACTGGGGGGATGGCTACACCTTC. This sequence encodes CAISLNWGDGYTF.

V and J are TRBV7-3 and TRBJ2-6, with a possible D match to TRBD1 (6 bases). Germline CDR1 is SGHTA and CDR2 is FQGTGA. CDR3 length: 16 amino acids. V was clipped by 5 bases and J by 4 bases, with 15 bases between them. Written as DNA, the CDR3 is TGTGCCAGCAGCCCTCACCCAGGGACAGGGGCCAACGTCCTGACTTTC. Encoded protein: CASSPHPGTGANVLTF.

This chain uses TRBV6-5 with TRBJ2-5, with 9 positions matching TRBD1. CDR1 MNHEY and CDR2 SVGAGI come from the germline V gene. The length of the CDR3 is 12 residues. Trimming at V came to 9 bases and at J to 6 bases, leaving 5 bases not matched to a gene. CDR3 bases: TGTGCCAGTCAGGACAGGGGCAAGACCCAGTACTTC. It codes for CASQDRGKTQYF.